The 32 T cell receptor beta chains below all came from one sample that was sequenced in a study of blood T cell repertoires in COVID-19. Using immunoSEQ multiplex PCR, the repertoire was profiled, and TCRdb retains in-frame clones only, with some absent. The sample has approximately 300,000 clones, around nine tenths seen once. The sample consisted of peripheral blood. Every receptor here comes from a woman aged 25-40 years with COVID-19, enrolled during active disease.

The chain carries TRBV5-1 and TRBJ2-1; 14 nucleotides match TRBD2. The CDR3 extends over 15 amino acids. After removal of 4 bases from V and 5 bases from J, the junction contained 2 bases not matched to a gene. Germline values: CDR1 SGHRS, CDR2 YFSETQ. CDR3 region: CASSAGLAGDNEQFF. CDR3 bases: TGCGCCAGCAGCGCGGGACTAGCGGGAGACAATGAGCAGTTCTTC.

This chain joins TRBV13 and TRBJ2-7; TRBD2 is a possible D gene (6 bases). This CDR3 has 15 residues. Per the germline V gene, CDR1 is PRHDT and CDR2 is FYEKMQ (reference sequence). Trimming removed 6 bases from V and 0 bases from J, with 15 bases in between. CDR3 loop: CASRLVAESSYEQYF. In nucleotides, the CDR3 is TGTGCCAGCAGGCTCGTAGCGGAGAGCTCCTACGAGCAGTACTTC.

This chain joins TRBV3-1 (or the pseudogene TRBV3-2) and TRBJ1-4; D gene unclear. Per the germline V gene, CDR1 is LGHDT and CDR2 is YNNKEL (reference sequence). With 7 bases removed from V and 8 bases from J, the gap between germline ends came to 14 bases. The CDR3 has 13 amino acids. CDR3 coding DNA: TGTGCCAGCAAGCCCGGGGTGGGGGAAAAACTGTTTTTT. Translating it yields CASKPGVGEKLFF.

The chain couples TRBV18 to TRBJ1-2; 8 bases align to TRBD1. Trimming at V came to 3 bases and at J to 2 bases, leaving 8 bases not matched to a gene. CDR1 is KGHSH, CDR2 LQKENI, per germline. This CDR3 region has 16 residues. The DNA for the CDR3 is TGTGCCAGCTCACCGCTACCCGGGACAGGCAACTATGGCTACACCTTC. This translates into CASSPLPGTGNYGYTF.

The chain links TRBV19 to TRBJ1-5; D perhaps matches TRBD1 (5 bases). The V gene's germline CDR1 is LNHDA and CDR2 SQIVND (reference sequence). Trimming pared 4 bases from V and 3 bases from J, leaving 7 bases between. CDR3 length: 13 amino acids. The CDR3 loop is CASSRQFNQPQHF. CDR3 in DNA: TGTGCCAGTAGTAGACAGTTCAATCAGCCCCAGCATTTT.

This clone was found once. The V call is TRBV4-2, the J call TRBJ2-7, with 10 bases lining up with TRBD1. Losses at the gene ends were 4 bases for V and 3 bases for J; bases not matched to a gene: 0. CDR3 size: 13 residues. Germline lookup yields CDR1 LGHNA and CDR2 YNFKEQ. The CDR3 reads CASSRDRGYEQYF. The CDR3 DNA is TGTGCCAGCAGCCGGGACAGGGGCTACGAGCAGTACTTC.

The V and J genes are TRBV4-3 and TRBJ1-6; TRBD1 is a possible D gene (5 bases). Germline V lookup: CDR1 LGHNA, CDR2 YSLEER. Trimming removed 0 bases from V and 3 bases from J, with 12 bases in between. The CDR3 loop spans 17 amino acids. This chain's CDR3 is CASSQDSAGHYNSPLHF. CDR3 DNA: TGCGCCAGCAGCCAAGATTCGGCAGGACACTATAATTCACCCCTCCACTTT.

V and J are TRBV4-1 and TRBJ1-3; 7 bases fit TRBD1. Germline CDR1 reads MGHRA; CDR2 reads YSYEKL. The CDR3 consists of 19 residues. With V trimmed by 0 bases and J by 4 bases, 15 bases remained unmatched. CDR3 nucleotides: TGCGCCAGCAGCCAAGAACGTGGTCTCTGGGACAGATGGGGAAACACCATATATTTT. This encodes CASSQERGLWDRWGNTIYF.

CDR3 protein: CASSWDREDTEAFF. The CDR3 bases are TGTGCCAGCAGCTGGGACAGGGAAGACACTGAAGCTTTCTTT. The chain joins TRBV5-4 to TRBJ1-1; 9 bases are a match to TRBD1. V trimming: 3 bases; J trimming: 3 bases; junction bases outside the gene matches: 3. The CDR3 has 14 amino acids. The germline gives CDR1 SGHNT, CDR2 YYREEE (reference sequence). Full variable domain (outside the CDR3, taken from reference TRBV5-4 and TRBJ1-1): ETGVTQSPTHLIKTRGQQVTLRCSSQSGHNTVSWYQQALGQGPQFIFQYYREEENGRGNFPPRFSGLQFPNYSSELNVNALELDDSALYLCASSWDREDTEAFFGQGTRLTVV.

The chain is built from TRBV6-2 or TRBV6-3 and TRBJ2-5; 8 bases fit TRBD2. J lost 5 bases, V lost 5 bases, and 4 bases had no gene match. CDR1 MNHEY and CDR2 SVGEGT come from the germline V gene. The CDR3 has 13 amino acids. The CDR3 DNA is TGTGCCAGCAGTGGACTAGCAGGGGAGACCCAGTACTTC. This encodes CASSGLAGETQYF.

The rearrangement joins TRBV14 to TRBJ2-7, with D hard to call. V was pared by 3 bases and J by 4 bases, with 4 bases between. Germline-derived CDR1 and CDR2 are SGHDN and FVKESK. This CDR3 region has 11 residues. This CDR3 is CASSHVYEQYF. The CDR3 nucleotides are TGTGCCAGCAGCCACGTATACGAGCAGTACTTC. Using reference TRBV14 and TRBJ2-7 for the parts outside the CDR3, the full variable domain is EAGVTQFPSHSVIEKGQTVTLRCDPISGHDNLYWYRRVMGKEIKFLLHFVKESKQDESGMPNNRFLAERTGGTYSTLKVQPAELEDSGVYFCASSHVYEQYFGPGTRLTVT.

V usage is TRBV6-4 and J usage is TRBJ2-2; 14 bases match TRBD2. The CDR3 is made up of 15 amino acids. Looked up from germline, CDR1 is MRHNA and CDR2 is SNTAGT. V gave up 3 bases and J gave up 6 bases; unmatched junction bases: 0. CDR3 coding DNA: TGTGCCAGCAGTGAGGGACTAGCGGGAGCCGGGGAGCTGTTTTTT. Its protein is CASSEGLAGAGELFF.

V and J are TRBV19 and TRBJ1-5, with D unclear. Per germline, CDR1 LNHDA and CDR2 SQIVND (reference sequence). With 6 bases removed from V and 7 bases from J, the gap between germline ends came to 13 bases. This CDR3 has 13 residues. The CDR3 nucleotides read TGTGCCAGTAGCCCCGGGTCCGGGCAGCCCCAGCATTTT. This sequence encodes CASSPGSGQPQHF.

The genes are TRBV16 and TRBJ1-6; no clear D gene. Germline CDR1 is KGHSY and CDR2 is FQNENV. Trimming removed 4 bases from V and 9 bases from J, with 13 bases in between. The CDR3 has 14 residues. CDR3 sequence: CASSRPSVGSPLHF. In DNA, the CDR3 is TGTGCCAGCAGCCGGCCGAGCGTTGGTTCACCCCTCCACTTT.

The rearrangement links TRBV10-3 to TRBJ1-1; D is possibly TRBD1 (6 bases). This CDR3 has 14 amino acids. Trimming stripped 3 bases from V and 7 bases from J, with 15 bases between. Germline CDR1 ENHRY, CDR2 SYGVKD. CDR3 nucleotide sequence: TGTGCCATCAGTGACTTCTCAGGGGACGATGAAGCTTTCTTT. It encodes CAISDFSGDDEAFF.

The chain is built from TRBV5-1 and TRBJ1-2; TRBD1 matches at 9 bases. In germline, CDR1 is SGHRS, CDR2 YFSETQ. The CDR3 runs 15 residues. V was clipped by 1 base and J by 8 bases; unmatched bases: 9. Written as DNA, the CDR3 is TGCGCCAGCAGCTTGTACTGGGACAGGGTGTCCGGCTACACCTTC. Translated, it gives CASSLYWDRVSGYTF.

This clone was observed a handful of times. J is TRBJ1-3 and V is TRBV10-1; D might be TRBD1 (5 bases). The CDR3 length is 14 residues. Trimming cost V 6 bases and J 1 base, with 10 bases left between them. Germline assignment: CDR1 WNHNN and CDR2 SYGVQD (reference sequence). The CDR3 is CASSYDRSGNTIYF. The CDR3 nucleotides read TGCGCCAGCAGCTACGACAGATCTGGAAACACCATATATTTT.

This sequence joins TRBV2 and TRBJ1-2, with 10 bases lining up with TRBD1. Trimming at V came to 8 bases and at J to 7 bases, leaving 4 bases not matched to a gene. The CDR3 runs to 12 residues. Germline V gives CDR1 SNHLY, CDR2 FYNNEI. CDR3 amino acids: CASGRDRGGYTF. The DNA of the CDR3 is TGTGCCAGCGGACGGGACAGGGGTGGCTACACCTTC. Combining the CDR3 with reference TRBV2 and TRBJ1-2 gives the whole variable domain EPEVTQTPSHQVTQMGQEVILRCVPISNHLYFYWYRQILGQKVEFLVSFYNNEISEKSEIFDDQFSVERPDGSNFTLKIRSTKLEDSAMYFCASGRDRGGYTFGSGTRLTVV.

This rearrangement joins TRBV30 to TRBJ1-1; TRBD1 aligns across 8 bases. The CDR3 is made up of 15 amino acids. Germline V lookup: CDR1 GTSNPN, CDR2 SVGIG (reference sequence). Trimming at V came to 2 bases and at J to 6 bases, leaving 11 bases not matched to a gene. The CDR3: CAWSPPDRVIPEAFF. CDR3 DNA sequence: TGTGCCTGGAGTCCTCCGGACAGGGTAATCCCTGAAGCTTTCTTT.

The chain joins TRBV27 to TRBJ2-1; the D gene is possibly TRBD2 (6 bases). CDR1 MNHEY and CDR2 SMNVEV come from the germline V gene (reference sequence). CDR3 size: 15 residues. Trimming took 6 bases from V and 3 from J, leaving 15 bases between them. The CDR3 DNA reads TGTGCCAGCAGGGGCCGGGACTCCCTCTACAATGAGCAGTTCTTC. Translated: CASRGRDSLYNEQFF.

V gene TRBV19 combines with J gene TRBJ1-5; TRBD1 aligns across 11 bases. The CDR3 is 15 amino acids. The junction had 3 bases not matched to a gene; V was cut back by 8 bases and J by 0 bases. The germline gives CDR1 LNHDA, CDR2 SQIVND (reference sequence). CDR3 protein: CASRTGGYSNQPQHF. CDR3 in DNA: TGTGCCAGTCGGACAGGGGGCTATAGCAATCAGCCCCAGCATTTT. Combining the CDR3 with reference TRBV19 and TRBJ1-5 gives the whole variable domain DGGITQSPKYLFRKEGQNVTLSCEQNLNHDAMYWYRQDPGQGLRLIYYSQIVNDFQKGDIAEGYSVSREKKESFPLTVTSAQKNPTAFYLCASRTGGYSNQPQHFGDGTRLSIL.

The genes are TRBV27 and TRBJ1-5; D perhaps matches TRBD1 (5 bases). The ends were cut back, 0 bases at V and 7 bases at J, with 13 bases in the middle. This CDR3 spans 15 amino acids. Germline assignment: CDR1 MNHEY and CDR2 SMNVEV (reference sequence). The CDR3 DNA reads as TGTGCCAGCAGTTTATCGGGGTGGGGCGCGCAGCCCCAGCATTTT. This codes for CASSLSGWGAQPQHF.

The J gene is TRBJ2-5, the V gene TRBV5-4; a possible D gene is TRBD1 (5 bases). V was cut by 5 bases and J by 1 base, with 9 bases left in between. This CDR3 has 13 residues. Germline V gives CDR1 SGHNT, CDR2 YYREEE (reference sequence). The CDR3 loop reads CASRRQFQETQYF. CDR3 nucleotide sequence: TGTGCCAGCAGAAGACAGTTCCAAGAGACCCAGTACTTC.

This sequence joins TRBV2 and TRBJ2-1; 12 nucleotides match TRBD1. This CDR3 has 14 residues. Looked up from germline, CDR1 is SNHLY and CDR2 is FYNNEI. Unmatched junction bases numbered 4, after V lost 8 bases and J lost 5 bases. In nucleotides, the CDR3 is TGTGCCAGCCTCGGGACAGGGGGCCACAATGAGCAGTTCTTC. Translation gives CASLGTGGHNEQFF.

The chain combines TRBV6-7 with TRBJ1-1; D gene ambiguous. TRBV6-7 is known as an ORF, though its function is uncertain. The CDR3 is made up of 17 amino acids. V lost 0 bases, J lost 5 bases, and 19 bases lay in between. CDR3: CASSYSNASEERTEAFF. The CDR3 DNA reads TGTGCCAGCAGTTACTCGAACGCCTCGGAGGAGAGAACTGAAGCTTTCTTT.

The gene calls are TRBV7-3 and TRBJ2-3; D may be TRBD2 (5 bases). The V gene's germline CDR1 is SGHTA and CDR2 FQGTGA. Deletions cut 2 bases from V and 4 bases from J, with 10 bases between. The CDR3 is made up of 14 amino acids. The CDR3 nucleotides are TGTGCCAGCAGCTTAGCCGGGGTCCCAGATACGCAGTATTTT. Translated: CASSLAGVPDTQYF.

CDR3 DNA sequence: TGTGCCAGCAGCTTAGCCCCAGGAATTGATGGCTACACCTTC. Protein: CASSLAPGIDGYTF. The gene calls are TRBV7-9 and TRBJ1-2; D call uncertain. Germline V gene lookup returns CDR1 SEHNR and CDR2 FQNEAQ (reference sequence). This CDR3 spans 14 amino acids. V was trimmed by 0 bases and J by 6 bases, leaving 11 bases between them.

J is TRBJ1-2 and V is TRBV30, with 11 bases matching TRBD1. Germline CDR1 is GTSNPN and CDR2 is SVGIG (reference sequence). The CDR3 totals 15 residues. After removal of 0 bases from V and 0 bases from J, the junction contained 0 bases not matched to a gene. The CDR3 protein is CAWSVGQGANYGYTF. CDR3 coding DNA: TGTGCCTGGAGTGTGGGACAGGGGGCTAACTATGGCTACACCTTC.

The chain links TRBV2 to TRBJ1-1, with 8 bases aligning to TRBD1. The CDR3 is 16 residues long. The trim removed 1 base at V and 1 base at J, leaving 5 bases unmatched. Germline loops: CDR1 SNHLY, CDR2 FYNNEI. The CDR3 loop is CASSEGTGQANTEAFF. In DNA form, the CDR3 reads TGTGCCAGCAGTGAAGGGACAGGGCAGGCGAACACTGAAGCTTTCTTT.

The rearrangement joins TRBV18 to TRBJ2-1; TRBD2 aligns across 7 bases. Looked up from germline, CDR1 is KGHSH and CDR2 is LQKENI. This CDR3 is built from 15 residues. The ends lost 3 bases at V and 2 bases at J; junction bases unmatched: 4. The CDR3 sequence is CASSPTSEPYNEQFF. CDR3 nucleotides: TGTGCCAGCTCACCTACTAGCGAACCCTACAATGAGCAGTTCTTC. Drawing the rest from reference TRBV18 and TRBJ2-1, the complete variable domain is NAGVMQNPRHLVRRRGQEARLRCSPMKGHSHVYWYRQLPEEGLKFMVYLQKENIIDESGMPKERFSAEFPKEGPSILRIQQVVRGDSAAYFCASSPTSEPYNEQFFGPGTRLTVL.

As regards this clone: The junction does not match germline at one end; this may be a read error. The chain has TRBV4-1 and TRBJ1-3; the D is unclear. CDR3 size: 14 residues. Germline assignment: CDR1 MGHRA and CDR2 YSYEKL. CDR3 region: CASSQEMRGNTIYF. The CDR3 nucleotides read TGCGCCAGCAGTCAAGAAATGAGGGGAAACACCATATATTTT.

The chain has TRBV2 and TRBJ2-5; D may be TRBD2 (6 bases). Germline V gene sequence: CDR1 SNHLY, CDR2 FYNNEI. The CDR3 runs 14 residues. V gave up 4 bases and J gave up 5 bases, with 14 bases separating them. The CDR3 region has the DNA TGTGCCAGCAGTGGTCGGACTACACAGGAGACCCAGTACTTC. This encodes CASSGRTTQETQYF. Full variable domain (missing parts from reference TRBV2 and TRBJ2-5): EPEVTQTPSHQVTQMGQEVILRCVPISNHLYFYWYRQILGQKVEFLVSFYNNEISEKSEIFDDQFSVERPDGSNFTLKIRSTKLEDSAMYFCASSGRTTQETQYFGPGTRLLVL.